This TCR beta chain was sequenced for a study of T cells in Graves' hyperthyroidism and ophthalmopathy. There were TCR beta CDR3 regions amplified from RNA transcripts. An initial round of RT-PCR targeting the TCR CDR3 relied on the HTBI primer set. MiXCR was run by TCRdb on the multiplex PCR reads, yielding one entry per CDR3 protein. Of hundreds of thousands of distinct CDR3 sequences in the sample, around 39% were seen once. This clonotype was found once. Exclusion followed for patients with uncontrolled infection, other autoimmune disease, pregnancy or lactation. The sequence was obtained from a man aged 18 to 29 with Graves' hyperthyroidism. Material: blood.

The CDR3 coding sequence is TGTGCCTCCCGGACAGAATCCACTGAAGCTTTCTTT. Its protein product is CASRTESTEAFF. V is TRBV30 and J is TRBJ1-1; possibly TRBD1 for D (6 bases). This CDR3 spans 12 amino acids. The germline V gene encodes CDR1 GTSNPN and CDR2 SVGIG (reference sequence). V was pared by 7 bases and J by 4 bases, with 13 bases between.